Listed below are T cell receptor beta chains from one sample, sequenced in a study of CD8+ T cells in alopecia areata. The protocol was immunoSEQ multiplex PCR, while the TCRdb copy is restricted to in-frame clones and leaves out a portion. The sample carries roughly 210,000 clones, approximately 45% recorded once. The input for sequencing was CD4+ T cells sorted from blood, taken at approximately week 39, from a patient treated with tofacitinib. These receptors were obtained from a human donor with alopecia areata. The CDR3 runs from the conserved cysteine through the conserved F or W. A D gene is named only where the DNA matches it firmly. Only part of the rows carry a size: once, few, many, or a class if the clone is expanded.

clone_size: NA; d_call: NA; v_call: TRBV30; j_call: TRBJ2-6; cdr3_nt: TGTGCCTGGAGTAAAAACAGGGAGTGGGGTCTGATGAGAGGGGCCAACGTCCTGACTTTC; cdr3_aa: CAWSKNREWGLMRGANVLTF
clone_size: NA; d_call: NA; v_call: TRBV29-1; j_call: TRBJ2-2; cdr3_nt: TGCAGCGTTGATAAGGGGACAGGGGAGCTGTTTTTT; cdr3_aa: CSVDKGTGELFF
clone_size: few; d_call: NA; v_call: TRBV7-6; j_call: TRBJ2-4; cdr3_nt: TGTGCCAGCAGCTTAAATACCAAAAACATTCAGTACTTC; cdr3_aa: CASSLNTKNIQYF
clone_size: NA; d_call: NA; v_call: TRBV5-1; j_call: TRBJ2-3; cdr3_nt: TGCGCCAGCAGCTTGGAAGCGGGCACAGATACGCAGTATTTT; cdr3_aa: CASSLEAGTDTQYF
clone_size: many; d_call: TRBD2; v_call: TRBV5-1; j_call: TRBJ2-1; cdr3_nt: TGCGCCAGCAGCTTGGCGACTAGCGGGAGTGGGGTAGTAAATGAGCAGTTCTTC; cdr3_aa: CASSLATSGSGVVNEQFF
clone_size: NA; d_call: TRBD1; v_call: TRBV18; j_call: TRBJ2-5; cdr3_nt: TGTGCCAGCTCACCGGGACAGGGTCCCCAAGAGACCCAGTACTTC; cdr3_aa: CASSPGQGPQETQYF
clone_size: NA; d_call: TRBD1; v_call: TRBV15; j_call: TRBJ2-7; cdr3_nt: TGTGCCACCAGCAGGCTACCGGGACAGGGGGCCCACGAGCAGTACTTC; cdr3_aa: CATSRLPGQGAHEQYF
clone_size: many; d_call: NA; v_call: TRBV27; j_call: TRBJ2-7; cdr3_nt: TGTGCCAGCAGTTTATCGTGGACAGCCTACGAGCAGTACTTC; cdr3_aa: CASSLSWTAYEQYF
clone_size: NA; d_call: NA; v_call: TRBV20-1; j_call: TRBJ1-2; cdr3_nt: TGCAGTGCTAGTCCGTCCGGCTACACCTTC; cdr3_aa: CSASPSGYTF
clone_size: NA; d_call: TRBD2; v_call: TRBV29-1; j_call: TRBJ2-4; cdr3_nt: TGCAGCGTTGGCCTAGCGGCGGACATTCAGTACTTC; cdr3_aa: CSVGLAADIQYF
clone_size: NA; d_call: NA; v_call: TRBV7-2; j_call: TRBJ1-2; cdr3_nt: TGTGCCAGCAGCGAGGCTGGACAACCCTTCGCCGGCTACACCTTC; cdr3_aa: CASSEAGQPFAGYTF
clone_size: few; d_call: NA; v_call: TRBV13; j_call: TRBJ2-7; cdr3_nt: TGTGCCAGCAGCATCGGGGGTTACGAGCAGTACTTC; cdr3_aa: CASSIGGYEQYF
clone_size: NA; d_call: NA; v_call: TRBV7-2; j_call: TRBJ2-1; cdr3_nt: TGTGCCAGCAGCTTAGGGAGGCTCTCCTACAATGAGCAGTTCTTC; cdr3_aa: CASSLGRLSYNEQFF
clone_size: many; d_call: NA; v_call: TRBV7-3; j_call: TRBJ2-1; cdr3_nt: TGTGCCAGCAGCTTAGCGGGGACTTCCTACAATGAGCAGTTCTTC; cdr3_aa: CASSLAGTSYNEQFF
clone_size: few; d_call: NA; v_call: TRBV25-1; j_call: TRBJ2-7; cdr3_nt: TGTGCCAGCAGTGCCTGGACCTCCCACGAGCAGTACTTC; cdr3_aa: CASSAWTSHEQYF
clone_size: NA; d_call: NA; v_call: TRBV6-5; j_call: TRBJ1-5; cdr3_nt: TGTGCCAGCACCACGGGCGGTCAGCCCCAGCATTTT; cdr3_aa: CASTTGGQPQHF
clone_size: NA; d_call: NA; v_call: TRBV5-1; j_call: TRBJ2-5; cdr3_nt: TGCGCCAGCAGCTCCGCCGACAGGCTAGAGACCCAGTACTTC; cdr3_aa: CASSSADRLETQYF
clone_size: NA; d_call: TRBD2; v_call: TRBV5-1; j_call: TRBJ2-7; cdr3_nt: TGCGCCAGCAGCTTGGAAAGACTAGCGGGAGACGAGCAGTACTTC; cdr3_aa: CASSLERLAGDEQYF
clone_size: NA; d_call: TRBD2; v_call: TRBV2; j_call: TRBJ2-7; cdr3_nt: TGTGCCAGCAGTGAAGGACTAGCGGGTTCCTACGAGCAGTACTTC; cdr3_aa: CASSEGLAGSYEQYF
clone_size: few; d_call: NA; v_call: TRBV6-5; j_call: TRBJ2-2; cdr3_nt: TGTGCCAGCAGGGGCACGTGGAGCACCGGGGAGCTGTTTTTT; cdr3_aa: CASRGTWSTGELFF
clone_size: NA; d_call: TRBD2; v_call: TRBV30; j_call: TRBJ2-1; cdr3_nt: TGTGCCTGGAGCACCCGCCCCCTGACTAGCTGGTCCTACAATGAGCAGTTCTTC; cdr3_aa: CAWSTRPLTSWSYNEQFF
clone_size: few; d_call: NA; v_call: TRBV29-1; j_call: TRBJ2-6; cdr3_nt: TGCAGCGTTGCTGACAGCCGCTTCTCTGGGGCCAACGTCCTGACTTTC; cdr3_aa: CSVADSRFSGANVLTF
clone_size: NA; d_call: NA; v_call: TRBV18; j_call: TRBJ2-6; cdr3_nt: TGTGCCAGCTCAGGTGAGAGCTCTGGGGCCAACGTCCTGACTTTC; cdr3_aa: CASSGESSGANVLTF
clone_size: few; d_call: TRBD2; v_call: TRBV2; j_call: TRBJ2-1; cdr3_nt: TGTGCCAGCAGTGAAGGACTAGCGGGAGATGAGCAGTTCTTC; cdr3_aa: CASSEGLAGDEQFF
clone_size: NA; d_call: NA; v_call: TRBV2; j_call: TRBJ2-7; cdr3_nt: TGTGCCGGAGGTGGGGCTTACGAGCAGTACTTC; cdr3_aa: CAGGGAYEQYF
clone_size: NA; d_call: NA; v_call: TRBV5-1; j_call: TRBJ2-4; cdr3_nt: TGCGCCAGCAGCCCCGGGACTCAAGGGAACATTCAGTACTTC; cdr3_aa: CASSPGTQGNIQYF
clone_size: few; d_call: NA; v_call: TRBV5-1; j_call: TRBJ1-1; cdr3_nt: TGCGCCAGCAGCTTGCAATCTGACACTGAAGCTTTCTTT; cdr3_aa: CASSLQSDTEAFF
clone_size: NA; d_call: NA; v_call: TRBV2; j_call: TRBJ2-7; cdr3_nt: TGTGCCAGCAGTCTTGGGCTCCAAGAGCAGTACTTC; cdr3_aa: CASSLGLQEQYF
clone_size: NA; d_call: NA; v_call: TRBV28; j_call: TRBJ2-3; cdr3_nt: TGTGCCAGCAGTTTCGGTTTGGGGGATACGCAGTATTTT; cdr3_aa: CASSFGLGDTQYF
clone_size: few; d_call: TRBD2; v_call: TRBV5-4; j_call: TRBJ2-7; cdr3_nt: TGTGCCAGCAGCTTGGGACTAGCGGGAAAGTACGAGCAGTACTTC; cdr3_aa: CASSLGLAGKYEQYF
clone_size: NA; d_call: TRBD1; v_call: TRBV6-6; j_call: TRBJ1-5; cdr3_nt: TGTGCCACCGGGACAGGGGATAATCAGCCCCAGCATTTT; cdr3_aa: CATGTGDNQPQHF
clone_size: NA; d_call: NA; v_call: TRBV2; j_call: TRBJ2-1; cdr3_nt: TGTGCCAGCAGTGAGGAAAATAATGAGCAGTTCTTC; cdr3_aa: CASSEENNEQFF
clone_size: NA; d_call: TRBD1; v_call: TRBV27; j_call: TRBJ1-2; cdr3_nt: TGTGCCAGCAGTTTCACACCGGGACAGGGGGCTTCAGGAGGCTACACCTTC; cdr3_aa: CASSFTPGQGASGGYTF
clone_size: NA; d_call: NA; v_call: TRBV27; j_call: TRBJ1-1; cdr3_nt: TGTGCCAGCAGTCCGCGGGTGAACACTGGAGCTTTCTTT; cdr3_aa: CASSPRVNTGAFF
clone_size: NA; d_call: TRBD1; v_call: TRBV4-1; j_call: TRBJ2-7; cdr3_nt: TGCGCCAGCAGCCAGGACAGGGCGGTGGCCTACGAGCAGTACTTC; cdr3_aa: CASSQDRAVAYEQYF
clone_size: NA; d_call: NA; v_call: TRBV29-1; j_call: TRBJ2-3; cdr3_nt: TGCAGCGTCTATCGGGGACTGACAGATACGCAGTATTTT; cdr3_aa: CSVYRGLTDTQYF
clone_size: NA; d_call: NA; v_call: TRBV29-1; j_call: TRBJ2-1; cdr3_nt: TGCAGCGTTGAAGGGCAGGGATATGAGCAGTTCTTC; cdr3_aa: CSVEGQGYEQFF
clone_size: NA; d_call: NA; v_call: TRBV29-1; j_call: TRBJ1-2; cdr3_nt: TGCAGCGTTCTAGGGTCAAGCTATGGCTACACCTTC; cdr3_aa: CSVLGSSYGYTF
clone_size: many; d_call: NA; v_call: TRBV11-2; j_call: TRBJ2-1; cdr3_nt: TGTGCCAGCAGCGAAACTAGATATGAGCAGTTCTTC; cdr3_aa: CASSETRYEQFF
clone_size: NA; d_call: TRBD1; v_call: TRBV18; j_call: TRBJ2-1; cdr3_nt: TGTGCCAGCTCACCATCGGGACAGAGCTCCTACAATGAGCAGTTCTTC; cdr3_aa: CASSPSGQSSYNEQFF
clone_size: NA; d_call: TRBD1; v_call: TRBV7-9; j_call: TRBJ2-7; cdr3_nt: TGTGCCAGCAGCTTTGGGACAGGTTCTTACGAGCAGTACTTC; cdr3_aa: CASSFGTGSYEQYF
clone_size: NA; d_call: NA; v_call: TRBV25-1; j_call: TRBJ1-1; cdr3_nt: TGTGCCAGCAACTCCGGGCTAGGTAGCACTGAAGCTTTCTTT; cdr3_aa: CASNSGLGSTEAFF
clone_size: NA; d_call: NA; v_call: TRBV5-1; j_call: TRBJ2-5; cdr3_nt: TGCGCCAGCAGCTTGGGACTAGAAGGAGAGACCCAGTACTTC; cdr3_aa: CASSLGLEGETQYF
clone_size: NA; d_call: TRBD2; v_call: TRBV14; j_call: TRBJ2-3; cdr3_nt: TGTGCCAGCAGCCAAGATCCTGAGCGGGGGCGTACGCAGTATTTT; cdr3_aa: CASSQDPERGRTQYF
clone_size: NA; d_call: TRBD1; v_call: TRBV11-2; j_call: TRBJ2-7; cdr3_nt: TGTGCCAGCAGCTTAGATCGGACAGGGAAGCAGTACTTC; cdr3_aa: CASSLDRTGKQYF
clone_size: NA; d_call: TRBD1; v_call: TRBV11-3; j_call: TRBJ1-1; cdr3_nt: TGTGCCAGCAGCCACAGGGGGAACACTGAAGCTTTCTTT; cdr3_aa: CASSHRGNTEAFF
clone_size: NA; d_call: TRBD1; v_call: TRBV29-1; j_call: TRBJ2-5; cdr3_nt: TGCAGCGTTCCATATCCCGGGACAGGGGGCCTCCAACAAGAGACCCAGTACTTC; cdr3_aa: CSVPYPGTGGLQQETQYF